This record covers a single TCR beta chain. What it recognizes is unknown. Trimming cost V 2 bases and J 4 bases, with 12 bases left between them. Germline V lookup: CDR1 LNHNV, CDR2 YYDKDF (reference sequence). This CDR3 has 16 residues. These data come from a study of shared clonotypes between healthy human individuals. Study findings and constraints: A generally larger estimated richness was seen in naive subsets than in memory subsets. Clonotypes shared by all four donors outscored non-shared clonotypes in generation probability.

Sorted-subset replicate PCR reactions contained approximately 190 ng DNA, corresponding to 29,000 or so T cell genomes. This table comes from immunoSEQ multiplex PCR, and its TCRdb copy is limited to in-frame clones, with some not included. The table includes millions of clones, around 90% detected once. What was sequenced was naive CD4+ T cells sorted from blood. Subset indicated: CD45RA+ positively selected. The V call is TRBV15, the J call TRBJ2-6; TRBD2 might be the D (5 bases). This TCR derives from a man aged 18 to 35 in good health. The CDR3 DNA is TGTGCCACCAGCAGACGGGATACGGGAGGGGCCAACGTCCTGACTTTC. It translates to CATSRRDTGGANVLTF.